What follows are 30 T cell receptor beta chains derived from one specimen sequenced in a study of control samples from healthy donors and cancer patients. The assay was immunoSEQ multiplex PCR, and TCRdb's table has in-frame clones only and misses some. Of 150,000 to 200,000 clones listed, 91% are singletons. Sample: blood. The receptor source for this set is a woman aged 25 to 39 in good health.

This clone was seen a handful of times. The V and J genes are TRBV27 and TRBJ1-5; D ambiguous. The CDR3 is 15 amino acids. Trimming removed 5 bases at V and 0 bases at J, with 11 bases between. CDR1 MNHEY and CDR2 SMNVEV come from the germline V gene (reference sequence). DNA of the CDR3: TGTGCCAGCAGTCCGCGCCCTAATAGCAATCAGCCCCAGCATTTT. Protein: CASSPRPNSNQPQHF.

The V gene is TRBV4-1, the J gene TRBJ1-3, with D possibly TRBD1 on 6 matching bases. V was pared by 0 bases and J by 5 bases, with 14 bases between. The CDR3 has 16 amino acids. Germline values: CDR1 MGHRA, CDR2 YSYEKL. The CDR3 sequence is CASSQDSQGRRNTIYF. DNA for the CDR3: TGCGCCAGCAGCCAAGATAGTCAGGGGCGCCGAAACACCATATATTTT.

J is TRBJ2-1 and V is TRBV6-6; 7 bases map to TRBD2. CDR3 length: 14 residues. V lost 0 bases, J lost 9 bases, and 5 bases stayed unmatched. Per the germline V gene, CDR1 is MNHNY and CDR2 is SVGAGI (reference sequence). The CDR3 bases are TGTGCCAGCAGTTACTCGGTGGGGGGGACTGAGCAGTTCTTC. Amino acid sequence: CASSYSVGGTEQFF.

The V and J genes are TRBV6-5 and TRBJ2-1; 9 bases map to TRBD2. Germline V lookup: CDR1 MNHEY, CDR2 SVGAGI. V was clipped by 0 bases and J by 8 bases; unmatched bases: 5. The CDR3 runs to 15 residues. For the CDR3, the DNA is TGTGCCAGCAGTTACTCCCTAGCGGGACGCGATGAGCAGTTCTTC. It is translated as CASSYSLAGRDEQFF.

The CDR3 nucleotides are TGTGCCAGCAGTTCCCGACAGGGGGGCTACACCTTC. Its translation: CASSSRQGGYTF. The rearrangement uses TRBV27 and TRBJ1-2, with 8 bases aligning to TRBD1. The CDR3 sequence is 12 residues long. The V gene end was trimmed by 4 bases and the J gene end by 8 bases; junction bases not matched to a gene: 3. The germline V gene encodes CDR1 MNHEY and CDR2 SMNVEV (reference sequence).

The CDR3 bases are TGTGCCAGCAGCTCAGGGGACCGTTACAATGAGCAGTTCTTC. Translation gives CASSSGDRYNEQFF. The chain carries TRBV13 and TRBJ2-1, with a tentative D call TRBD1 (6 bases). CDR3 length: 14 residues. With 4 bases removed from V and 4 bases from J, the gap between germline ends came to 11 bases. From germline, CDR1 is PRHDT and CDR2 FYEKMQ (reference sequence).

The chain employs TRBV18 and TRBJ2-2; either TRBD1 or TRBD2 may fit D (5 bases each). Trimming removed 5 bases from V and 3 bases from J, with 13 bases in between. This CDR3 is 15 amino acids long. Germline loops: CDR1 KGHSH, CDR2 LQKENI. The CDR3 nucleotides are TGTGCCAGCTCAACGGGGCAGGGACACACCGGGGAGCTGTTTTTT. Protein sequence: CASSTGQGHTGELFF.

The chain has TRBV28 and TRBJ1-1; D gene unclear. This CDR3 is 11 amino acids long. In germline, CDR1 is MDHEN, CDR2 SYDVKM. V was clipped by 3 bases and J by 9 bases, with 8 bases between them. CDR3 coding DNA: TGTGCCAGCAGTTTTTACGGGCAAGCTTTCTTT. Translation gives CASSFYGQAFF.

The gene calls are TRBV25-1 and TRBJ1-6; 10 bases fit TRBD1. Trimming removed 6 bases from V and 6 bases from J; junction bases left unmatched: 5. The CDR3 contains 15 residues. Germline V gene sequence: CDR1 MGHDK, CDR2 SYGVNS. The CDR3 sequence is CASSPGQGPNSPLHF. The CDR3 DNA follows: TGTGCCAGCAGCCCGGGACAGGGGCCTAATTCACCCCTCCACTTT.

This sequence joins TRBV28 and TRBJ2-2, with D possibly matching TRBD1 (5 bases). This CDR3 is built from 14 residues. Germline V gene sequence: CDR1 MDHEN, CDR2 SYDVKM. V lost 6 bases and J lost 0, with 8 bases in between. CDR3 protein: CASRGHSNTGELFF. CDR3 in DNA: TGTGCCAGCAGAGGACACTCGAACACCGGGGAGCTGTTTTTT. Looking up the rest from reference TRBV28 and TRBJ2-2 gives the full variable domain: DVKVTQSSRYLVKRTGEKVFLECVQDMDHENMFWYRQDPGLGLRLIYFSYDVKMKEKGDIPEGYSVSREKKERFSLILESASTNQTSMYLCASRGHSNTGELFFGEGSRLTVL.

The chain is built from TRBV24-1 and TRBJ2-3; no reliable D call. Germline assignment: CDR1 KGHDR and CDR2 SFDVKD. Trimming left V 5 bases short and J 3 bases short, with 11 bases between. This CDR3 comprises 14 residues. The CDR3 is CATSAKGQTDTQYF. CDR3 nucleotides: TGTGCCACCAGTGCAAAAGGGCAGACAGATACGCAGTATTTT.

This sequence joins TRBV6-5 and TRBJ1-2, with D perhaps TRBD1 (5 bases). V lost 6 bases to trimming and J lost 1 base, with 12 bases between them. CDR3 length: 14 amino acids. Germline V lookup: CDR1 MNHEY, CDR2 SVGAGI. DNA for the CDR3: TGTGCCAGCAGCCGAGACAGCCTTAACTATGGCTACACCTTC. Its protein product is CASSRDSLNYGYTF.

V is TRBV10-3 and J is TRBJ2-1; tentatively, D is TRBD1 (6 bases). Germline CDR1 ENHRY, CDR2 SYGVKD. Trimming removed 0 bases from V and 3 bases from J, with 18 bases in between. The CDR3 contains 18 residues. The CDR3 DNA is TGTGCCATCAGTGAGTCGTATCCAACAGGGAACATCTACAATGAGCAGTTCTTC. Amino acid sequence: CAISESYPTGNIYNEQFF.

V gene TRBV6-6 combines with J gene TRBJ2-1; 8 bases are shared with TRBD1. V lost 4 bases and J lost 9; bases outside the gene matches: 5. This CDR3 has 13 residues. Germline V gives CDR1 MNHNY, CDR2 SVGAGI (reference sequence). CDR3 sequence reads: CASSSDRDSEQFF. The CDR3 DNA reads as TGTGCCAGCAGTTCGGACAGGGACAGTGAGCAGTTCTTC.

The chain recombines TRBV19 with TRBJ2-7; D is unresolved. Trimming removed 3 bases from V and 0 bases from J, with 12 bases in between. Germline CDR1 LNHDA, CDR2 SQIVND (reference sequence). The CDR3 loop spans 15 amino acids. The CDR3 DNA reads TGTGCCAGTAGTATTCGACACCGCAACTCCTACGAGCAGTACTTC. Translation: CASSIRHRNSYEQYF.

V usage is TRBV9 and J usage is TRBJ2-1; 15 bases fit TRBD2. J was trimmed by 7 bases and V by 3 bases; bases with no gene match: 5. Germline lookup yields CDR1 SGDLS and CDR2 YYNGEE. This CDR3 has 16 residues. The DNA of the CDR3 is TGTGCCAGCAGCGACGGACTAGCGGGAGGGGGGAATGAGCAGTTCTTC. This translates into CASSDGLAGGGNEQFF.

The genes are TRBV19 and TRBJ2-1, with 14 positions matching TRBD2. Germline loops: CDR1 LNHDA, CDR2 SQIVND (reference sequence). The V and J ends lost 4 bases and 5 bases, in that order; junction bases with no gene match: 7. This CDR3 is 17 amino acids long. The CDR3 DNA is TGTGCCAGTAGTACGGGACTAGCGGGAGTTCTCAACAATGAGCAGTTCTTC. The encoded protein is CASSTGLAGVLNNEQFF.

Worth noting for this clone: This sample also contains other DNA sequences that code for the same CDR3. The chain combines TRBV3-1 (or the pseudogene TRBV3-2) with TRBJ1-1, with a tentative D call TRBD1 (5 bases). CDR1 and CDR2 (germline): LGHDT, YNNKEL (reference sequence). The CDR3 runs 13 residues. V was trimmed by 3 bases and J by 1 base, leaving 6 bases between them. CDR3 in amino acids: CASSQGGNTEAFF. The CDR3 region has the DNA TGTGCCAGCAGCCAGGGGGGGAACACTGAAGCTTTCTTT.

V is TRBV7-9 and J is TRBJ1-1; no firm D call. The V end was cut by 2 bases, the J end by 0 bases, with 4 bases between. Germline V gene data show CDR1 as SEHNR and CDR2 as FQNEAQ (reference sequence). CDR3 length: 13 amino acids. CDR3 sequence (DNA): TGTGCCAGCAGCTTACCCATGAACACTGAAGCTTTCTTT. It encodes CASSLPMNTEAFF.

The chain employs TRBV5-1 and TRBJ2-5, with TRBD1 identical over 8 bases. The CDR3 sequence is 15 residues long. CDR1 SGHRS and CDR2 YFSETQ come from the germline V gene. V dropped 3 bases and J dropped 5; count of bases not matched to a gene: 9. CDR3 sequence (DNA): TGCGCCAGCAGCTCCCCTTTAGACAGGGGTGAGACCCAGTACTTC. It codes for CASSSPLDRGETQYF. The full variable domain, completed using reference TRBV5-1 and TRBJ2-5, is KAGVTQTPRYLIKTRGQQVTLSCSPISGHRSVSWYQQTPGQGLQFLFEYFSETQRNKGNFPGRFSGRQFSNSRSEMNVSTLELGDSALYLCASSSPLDRGETQYFGPGTRLLVL.

The J gene is TRBJ2-7, the V gene TRBV11-2; D might be TRBD1 (5 bases). The CDR3 runs to 15 residues. The V end was cut by 1 base, the J end by 2 bases, with 12 bases between. The V gene's germline CDR1 is SGHAT and CDR2 FQNNGV. DNA for the CDR3: TGTGCCAGCAGCTTAGGTGTCAGGGCTACCTACGAGCAGTACTTC. It translates to CASSLGVRATYEQYF.

This chain connects TRBV5-4 to TRBJ2-7, with D possibly being TRBD1 (5 bases). This CDR3 has 12 residues. V shed 0 bases and J shed 5 bases, with 6 bases lying between them. Per germline, CDR1 SGHNT and CDR2 YYREEE (reference sequence). The CDR3 region has the DNA TGTGCCAGCAGCTTGGTACAGGACGAGCAGTACTTC. Amino acid sequence: CASSLVQDEQYF.

The rearrangement links TRBV7-3 to TRBJ2-1; D is perhaps TRBD2 (6 bases). Trimming cost V 5 bases and J 8 bases, with 16 bases left between them. Germline CDR1 is SGHTA and CDR2 is FQGTGA. The CDR3 consists of 14 residues. This chain's CDR3 is CASSPGLGGDEQFF. In DNA, the CDR3 is TGTGCCAGCAGCCCGGGACTCGGAGGGGATGAGCAGTTCTTC.

This rearrangement joins TRBV5-1 to TRBJ2-1, with 7 positions matching TRBD2. Germline V gene data show CDR1 as SGHRS and CDR2 as YFSETQ. The CDR3 is 15 residues long. V was pared by 3 bases and J by 4 bases, with 7 bases of the junction left unmatched. CDR3 DNA sequence: TGCGCCAGCAGCTCTAGCGGCAAAGGGTACAATGAGCAGTTCTTC. Translating gives CASSSSGKGYNEQFF.

V and J are TRBV6-6 and TRBJ1-5; TRBD1 agrees at 9 bases. The CDR3 loop spans 15 amino acids. Unmatched junction bases numbered 1, after V lost 2 bases and J lost 2 bases. Germline V gives CDR1 MNHNY, CDR2 SVGAGI (reference sequence). Here the CDR3 DNA reads TGTGCCAGCAGTTACCGACAGGGGGGCAATCAGCCCCAGCATTTT. This encodes CASSYRQGGNQPQHF.

The V gene is TRBV5-4, the J gene TRBJ1-1, with D maybe TRBD1 (5 bases). The CDR3 has 14 residues. CDR1 and CDR2 from the germline V gene are SGHNT and YYREEE (reference sequence). The V end was cut by 1 base, the J end by 4 bases, with 11 bases between. The DNA for the CDR3 is TGTGCCAGCAGCTTGTCCAGGGACGGCACTGAAGCTTTCTTT. The encoded protein is CASSLSRDGTEAFF. The variable domain in full, completed from reference TRBV5-4 and TRBJ1-1, reads ETGVTQSPTHLIKTRGQQVTLRCSSQSGHNTVSWYQQALGQGPQFIFQYYREEENGRGNFPPRFSGLQFPNYSSELNVNALELDDSALYLCASSLSRDGTEAFFGQGTRLTVV.

The CDR3 is CASSLGGGSYGYTF. The DNA for the CDR3 is TGCGCCAGCAGCTTAGGGGGAGGGAGCTATGGCTACACCTTC. This sequence joins TRBV5-1 and TRBJ1-2, with D tentatively TRBD1 (6 bases). The V gene lost 2 bases and the J gene lost 4 bases, with 12 bases spanning the gap. The CDR3 consists of 14 residues. Germline CDR1 reads SGHRS; CDR2 reads YFSETQ.

The genes are TRBV6-5 and TRBJ2-3, with a possible D match to TRBD1 (5 bases). V was clipped by 0 bases and J by 2 bases, with 9 bases between them. Germline CDR1 MNHEY, CDR2 SVGAGI. The CDR3 is 15 residues long. The CDR3 protein is CASSYSTATTDTQYF. CDR3 DNA sequence: TGTGCCAGCAGTTACTCGACAGCAACCACAGATACGCAGTATTTT.

This clone is a singleton in its sample. The rearrangement joins TRBV24-1 to TRBJ1-3, with D maybe TRBD1 (6 bases). The V gene's germline CDR1 is KGHDR and CDR2 SFDVKD. V was shortened by 7 bases and J by 0 bases, with 9 bases between the two germline ends. The CDR3 has 14 residues. In DNA form, the CDR3 reads TGTGCCACCAGAGGACAGTACTCTGGAAACACCATATATTTT. Protein product: CATRGQYSGNTIYF.

The V gene is TRBV3-1 (or the pseudogene TRBV3-2), the J gene TRBJ2-3; D gene unclear. The CDR3 is 13 amino acids. Germline V gene lookup returns CDR1 LGHDT and CDR2 YNNKEL (reference sequence). V was pared by 4 bases and J by 4 bases, with 9 bases between. CDR3 nucleotides: TGTGCCAGCAGCCTGGGGTTGCCAGATACGCAGTATTTT. Its translation: CASSLGLPDTQYF.